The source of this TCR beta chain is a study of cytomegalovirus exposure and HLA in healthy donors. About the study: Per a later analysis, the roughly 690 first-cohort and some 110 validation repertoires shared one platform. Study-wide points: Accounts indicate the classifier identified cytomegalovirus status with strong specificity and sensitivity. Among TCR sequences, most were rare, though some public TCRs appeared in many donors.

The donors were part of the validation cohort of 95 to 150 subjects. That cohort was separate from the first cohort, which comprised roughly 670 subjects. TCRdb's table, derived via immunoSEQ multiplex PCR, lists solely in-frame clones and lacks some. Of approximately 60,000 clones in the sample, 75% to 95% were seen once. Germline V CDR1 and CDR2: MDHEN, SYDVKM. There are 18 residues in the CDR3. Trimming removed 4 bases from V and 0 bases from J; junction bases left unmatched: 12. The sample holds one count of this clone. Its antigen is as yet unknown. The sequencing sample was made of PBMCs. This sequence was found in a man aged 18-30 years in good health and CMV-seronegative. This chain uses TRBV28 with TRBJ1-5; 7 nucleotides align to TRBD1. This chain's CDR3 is CASSSGTAHFYSNQPQHF. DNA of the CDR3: TGTGCCAGCAGTTCCGGGACAGCTCACTTTTATAGCAATCAGCCCCAGCATTTT.